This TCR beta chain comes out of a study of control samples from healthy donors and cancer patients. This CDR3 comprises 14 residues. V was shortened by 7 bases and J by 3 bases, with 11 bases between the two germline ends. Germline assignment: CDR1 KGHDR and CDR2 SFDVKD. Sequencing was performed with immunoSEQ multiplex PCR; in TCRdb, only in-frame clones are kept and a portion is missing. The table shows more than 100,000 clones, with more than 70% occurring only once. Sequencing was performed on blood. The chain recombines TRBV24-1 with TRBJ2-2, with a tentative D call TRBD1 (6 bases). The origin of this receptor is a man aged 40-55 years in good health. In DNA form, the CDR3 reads TGTGCCACCAGGGGGCAGGGGTACACCGGGGAGCTGTTTTTT. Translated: CATRGQGYTGELFF.